Listed below are T cell receptor beta chains from one sample, sequenced in a study of OX40 agonist ivuxolimab in advanced cancers. The protocol was immunoSEQ multiplex PCR, while the TCRdb copy is restricted to in-frame clones and leaves out a portion. The top ten hold about 27% of the sample, which has 60,000 to 75,000 clones, roughly 89% seen once. This specimen was CD4+ or CD8+ T cells sorted from blood, taken in a trial of the OX40 agonist ivuxolimab. All receptors come from an adult with an advanced solid tumor such as melanoma, head and neck, liver or kidney cancer. Each CDR3 is given with its conserved first and last residue. Each record gives: V gene, D gene, J gene, CDR3 protein. D genes are given only for firm matches.

>TRBV29-1|.|TRBJ1-1
CSVGTGRIVSGAFF
>TRBV6-5|.|TRBJ2-6
CASSLARSGANVLTF
>TRBV27|.|TRBJ2-7
CASSSLGPPYEQYF
>TRBV6-5|.|TRBJ2-3
CASRVEGSTDTQYF
>TRBV11-2|TRBD1|TRBJ2-7
CASSYGDSTTYEQYF
>TRBV2|TRBD2|TRBJ2-1
CASRDLAGGPLNEQFF
>TRBV19|.|TRBJ2-7
CASSKPGRSPVYEQYF
>TRBV7-2|.|TRBJ1-1
CASSFSTNTEAFF
>TRBV11-3|TRBD2|TRBJ2-3
CASSQRSGVTDTQYF
>TRBV27|TRBD1|TRBJ1-6
CASSPTGTGLLGSPLHF
>TRBV28|.|TRBJ2-3
CASSKDLTDTQYF
>TRBV4-3|.|TRBJ2-7
CASGAGLGDEQYF
>TRBV6-6|.|TRBJ1-4
CASSYSRPTRTEKLFF
>TRBV7-2|.|TRBJ1-3
CASSLRQGNTIYF
>TRBV28|.|TRBJ1-2
CASSLWGDYGYTF
>TRBV6-1|.|TRBJ1-1
CASSGWTESNTEAFF
>TRBV10-3|.|TRBJ1-1
CAIGKESTEAFF